This T cell receptor beta chain was sequenced for a study of molecular identifiers for immune sequencing clone quantification. Findings of the study overall: One cell's worth of spiked Jurkat TCR RNA was reportedly detectable among some 1 million naive cells. The sizes of highly expanded clones could be underestimated when identical TCR molecules share a barcode. Over 97% of effector molecules, yet under 1% of naive-cell molecules, were held by clones above 20 RNA copies.

This CDR3 region has 14 residues. V dropped 0 bases and J dropped 11; count of bases not matched to a gene: 10. Germline lookup yields CDR1 MGHRA and CDR2 YSYEKL. TCRdb itself ran the PCR reads through MiXCR, one entry per CDR3 protein. The sample carries under 600,000 distinct CDR3 sequences, around a fifth recorded once. This clonotype was recorded many times. Its specificity is not known. The chain joins TRBV4-1 to TRBJ2-7, with 7 bases identical to TRBD2. This sequence originates from a human donor in good health. Some libraries in this study had Jurkat cell RNA spiked in. The specimen sequenced was naive CD8+ T cells from blood, with Jurkat cell RNA spiked in. The sample's subset: FACS-sorted CD8+CD4-CCR7+CD45RA+ naive T cells. CDR3 coding DNA: TGCGCCAGCAGCCAAGATTTTCGCGGGGGAGACAAGTACTTC. It specifies CASSQDFRGGDKYF.